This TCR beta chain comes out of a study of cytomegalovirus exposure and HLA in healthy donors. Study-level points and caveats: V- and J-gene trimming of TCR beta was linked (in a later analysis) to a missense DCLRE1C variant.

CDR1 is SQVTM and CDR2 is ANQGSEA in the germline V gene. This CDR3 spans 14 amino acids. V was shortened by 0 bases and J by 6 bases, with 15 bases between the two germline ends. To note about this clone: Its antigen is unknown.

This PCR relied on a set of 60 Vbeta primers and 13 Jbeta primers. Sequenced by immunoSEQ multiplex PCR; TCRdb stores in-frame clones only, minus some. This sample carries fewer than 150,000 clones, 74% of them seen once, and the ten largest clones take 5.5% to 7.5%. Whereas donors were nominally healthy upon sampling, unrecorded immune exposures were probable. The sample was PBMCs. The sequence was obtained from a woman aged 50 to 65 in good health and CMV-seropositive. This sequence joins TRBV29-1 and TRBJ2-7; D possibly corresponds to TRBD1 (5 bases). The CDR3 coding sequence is TGCAGCGTTGAAGATCCCCTCAGGGTCCGCGAGCAGTACTTC. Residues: CSVEDPLRVREQYF.